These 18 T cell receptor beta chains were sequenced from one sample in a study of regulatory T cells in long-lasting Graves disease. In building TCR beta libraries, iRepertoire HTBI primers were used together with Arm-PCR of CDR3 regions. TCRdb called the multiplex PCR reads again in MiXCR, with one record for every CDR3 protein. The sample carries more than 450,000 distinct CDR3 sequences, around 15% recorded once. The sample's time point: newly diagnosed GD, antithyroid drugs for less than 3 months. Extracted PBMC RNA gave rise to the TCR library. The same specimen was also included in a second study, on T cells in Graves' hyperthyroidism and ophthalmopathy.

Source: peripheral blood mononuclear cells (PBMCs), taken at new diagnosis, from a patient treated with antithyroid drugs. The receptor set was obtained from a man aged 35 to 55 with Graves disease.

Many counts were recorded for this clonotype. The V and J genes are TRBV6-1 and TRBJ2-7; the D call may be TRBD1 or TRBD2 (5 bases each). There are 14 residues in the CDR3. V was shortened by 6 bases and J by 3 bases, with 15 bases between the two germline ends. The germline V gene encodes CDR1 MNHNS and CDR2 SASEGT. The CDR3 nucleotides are TGTGCCAGCAGAGAGGGGTTCGGTCTCTACGAGCAGTACTTC. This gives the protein CASREGFGLYEQYF.

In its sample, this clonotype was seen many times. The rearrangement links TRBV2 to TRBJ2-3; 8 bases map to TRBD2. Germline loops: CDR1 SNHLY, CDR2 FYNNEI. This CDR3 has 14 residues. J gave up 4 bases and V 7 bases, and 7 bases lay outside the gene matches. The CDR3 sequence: CASKVRGVSDTQYF. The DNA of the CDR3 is TGTGCCAGCAAAGTGCGGGGGGTTTCAGATACGCAGTATTTT.

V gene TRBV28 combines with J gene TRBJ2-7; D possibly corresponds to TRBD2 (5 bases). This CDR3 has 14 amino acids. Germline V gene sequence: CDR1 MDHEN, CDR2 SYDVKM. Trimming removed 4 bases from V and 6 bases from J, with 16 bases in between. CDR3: CASSYGGSFTEQYF. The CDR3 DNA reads TGTGCCAGCAGTTACGGCGGGTCTTTCACCGAGCAGTACTTC. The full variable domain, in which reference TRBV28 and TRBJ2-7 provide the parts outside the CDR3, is DVKVTQSSRYLVKRTGEKVFLECVQDMDHENMFWYRQDPGLGLRLIYFSYDVKMKEKGDIPEGYSVSREKKERFSLILESASTNQTSMYLCASSYGGSFTEQYFGPGTRLTVT.

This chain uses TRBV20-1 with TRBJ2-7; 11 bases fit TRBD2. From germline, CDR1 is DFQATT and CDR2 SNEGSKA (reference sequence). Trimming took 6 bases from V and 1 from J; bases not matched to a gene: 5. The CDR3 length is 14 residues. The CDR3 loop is CSATLAGGSYEQYF. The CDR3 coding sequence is TGCAGTGCCACGTTAGCGGGAGGGTCCTACGAGCAGTACTTC.

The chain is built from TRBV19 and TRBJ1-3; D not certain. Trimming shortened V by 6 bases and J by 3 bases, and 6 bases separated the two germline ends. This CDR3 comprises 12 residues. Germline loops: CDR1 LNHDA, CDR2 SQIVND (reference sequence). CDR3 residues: CASREGGNTIYF. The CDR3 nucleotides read TGTGCCAGTAGGGAAGGTGGAAACACCATATATTTT.

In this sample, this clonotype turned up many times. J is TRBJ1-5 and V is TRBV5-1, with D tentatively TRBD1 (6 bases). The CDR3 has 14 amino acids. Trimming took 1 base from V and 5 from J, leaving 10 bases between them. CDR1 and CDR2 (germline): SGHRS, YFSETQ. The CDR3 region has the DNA TGCGCCAGCAGCTTGATCGGGGGCGATCAGCCCCAGCATTTT. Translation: CASSLIGGDQPQHF.

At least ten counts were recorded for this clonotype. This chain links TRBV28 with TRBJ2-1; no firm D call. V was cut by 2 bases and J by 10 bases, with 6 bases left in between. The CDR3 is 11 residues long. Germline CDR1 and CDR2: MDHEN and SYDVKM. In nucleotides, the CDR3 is TGTGCCAGCAGTTTACCCCAGGAGCAGTTCTTC. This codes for CASSLPQEQFF.

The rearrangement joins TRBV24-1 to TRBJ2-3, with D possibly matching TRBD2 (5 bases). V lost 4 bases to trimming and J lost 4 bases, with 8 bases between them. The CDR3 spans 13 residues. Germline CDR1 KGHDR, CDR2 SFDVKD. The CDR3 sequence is CATSDGGPDTQYF. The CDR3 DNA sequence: TGTGCCACCAGTGACGGAGGCCCAGATACGCAGTATTTT.

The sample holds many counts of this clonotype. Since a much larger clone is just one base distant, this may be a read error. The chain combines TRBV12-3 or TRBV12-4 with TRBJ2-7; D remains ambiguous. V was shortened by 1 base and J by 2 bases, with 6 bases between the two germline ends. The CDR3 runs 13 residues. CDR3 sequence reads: CASSLGKAYEQYF. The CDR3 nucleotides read TGTGCCAGCAGTTTAGGGAAGGCCTACGAGCAGTACTTC.

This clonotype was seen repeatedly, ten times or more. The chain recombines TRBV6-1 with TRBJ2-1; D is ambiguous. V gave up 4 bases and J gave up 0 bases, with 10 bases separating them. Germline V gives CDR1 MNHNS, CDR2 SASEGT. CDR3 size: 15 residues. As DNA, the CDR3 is TGTGCCAGCAGTGCCTACACGAGCTCCTACAATGAGCAGTTCTTC. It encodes CASSAYTSSYNEQFF.

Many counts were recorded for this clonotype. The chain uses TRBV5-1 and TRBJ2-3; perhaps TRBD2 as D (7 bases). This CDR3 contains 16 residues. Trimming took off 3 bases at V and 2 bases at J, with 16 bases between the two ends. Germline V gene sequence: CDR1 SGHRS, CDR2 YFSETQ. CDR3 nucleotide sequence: TGCGCCAGCAGCTCGAGGGGGGGGCAGAACACAGATACGCAGTATTTT. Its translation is CASSSRGGQNTDTQYF.

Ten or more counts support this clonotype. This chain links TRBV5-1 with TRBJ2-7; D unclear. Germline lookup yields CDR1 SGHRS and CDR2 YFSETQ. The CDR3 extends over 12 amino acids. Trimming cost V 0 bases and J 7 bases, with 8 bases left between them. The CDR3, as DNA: TGCGCCAGCAGCTTGGGCGCTAGGGAGCAGTACTTC. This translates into CASSLGAREQYF.

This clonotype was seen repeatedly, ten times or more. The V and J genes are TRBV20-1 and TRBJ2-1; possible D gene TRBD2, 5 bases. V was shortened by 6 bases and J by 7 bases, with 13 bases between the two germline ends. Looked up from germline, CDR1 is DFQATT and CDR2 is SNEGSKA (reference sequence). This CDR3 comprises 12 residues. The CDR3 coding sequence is TGCAGTGCCATCGAGGGTTGGAATGAGCAGTTCTTC. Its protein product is CSAIEGWNEQFF.

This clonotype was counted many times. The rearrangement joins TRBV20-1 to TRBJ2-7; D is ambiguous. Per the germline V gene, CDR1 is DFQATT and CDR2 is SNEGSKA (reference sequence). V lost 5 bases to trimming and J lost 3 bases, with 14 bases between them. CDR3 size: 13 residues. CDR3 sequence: CSADLGQNYEQYF. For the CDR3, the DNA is TGCAGTGCTGACTTAGGGCAGAACTACGAGCAGTACTTC.

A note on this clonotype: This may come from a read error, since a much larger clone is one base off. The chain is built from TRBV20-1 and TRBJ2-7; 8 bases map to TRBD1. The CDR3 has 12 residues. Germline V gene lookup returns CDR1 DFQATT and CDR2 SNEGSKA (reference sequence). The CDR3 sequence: CSAQGASYGQYF. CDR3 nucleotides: TGCAGCGCCCAGGGGGCCTCCTACGGGCAGTACTTC.

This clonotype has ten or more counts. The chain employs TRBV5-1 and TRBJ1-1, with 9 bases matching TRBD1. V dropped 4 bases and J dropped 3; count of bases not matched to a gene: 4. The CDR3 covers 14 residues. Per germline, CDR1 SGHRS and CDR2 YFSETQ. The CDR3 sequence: CASSTTGGDTEAFF. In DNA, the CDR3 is TGCGCCAGCAGCACGACAGGGGGGGACACTGAAGCTTTCTTT.

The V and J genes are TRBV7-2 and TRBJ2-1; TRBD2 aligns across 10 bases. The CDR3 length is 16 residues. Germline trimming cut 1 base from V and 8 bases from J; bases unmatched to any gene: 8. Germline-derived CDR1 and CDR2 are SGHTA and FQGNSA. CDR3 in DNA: TGTGCCAGCAGCTTAGTCGCCCTAGCGGGAGATCATGAGCAGTTCTTC. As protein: CASSLVALAGDHEQFF.

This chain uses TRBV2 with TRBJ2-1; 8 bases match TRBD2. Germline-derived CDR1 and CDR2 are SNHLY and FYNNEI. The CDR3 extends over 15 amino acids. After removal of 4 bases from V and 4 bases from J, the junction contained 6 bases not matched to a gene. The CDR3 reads CASSAGTSYYNEQFF. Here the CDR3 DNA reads TGTGCCAGCAGTGCCGGGACTAGTTATTACAATGAGCAGTTCTTC.